Listed here are 28 T cell receptor beta chains from one sample, sequenced in a study of OX40 agonist ivuxolimab in advanced cancers. TCRdb keeps only in-frame clones here, not all; method: immunoSEQ multiplex PCR. The sample lists about 61,000 clones, 85% to 90% occurring once. The starting material was CD4+ or CD8+ T cells sorted from blood, obtained in a trial of the OX40 agonist ivuxolimab. The receptor set was obtained from an adult with an advanced solid tumor such as melanoma, head and neck, liver or kidney cancer.

The chain is built from TRBV9 and TRBJ2-3; D might be TRBD1 (6 bases). The CDR3 has 15 amino acids. The V end was cut by 2 bases, the J end by 5 bases, with 15 bases between. The germline gives CDR1 SGDLS, CDR2 YYNGEE. CDR3 residues: CASSVDKGGRDTQYF. Written as DNA, the CDR3 is TGTGCCAGCAGCGTGGATAAAGGGGGAAGAGATACGCAGTATTTT.

The genes are TRBV14 and TRBJ1-2, with unresolved D. V was clipped by 0 bases and J by 10 bases, with 9 bases between them. CDR1 and CDR2 (germline): SGHDN, FVKESK. The CDR3 extends over 12 amino acids. CDR3 residues: CASSQDRIVYTF. Here the CDR3 DNA reads TGTGCCAGCAGCCAAGATAGGATCGTCTACACCTTC. The complete variable domain, with remaining parts taken from reference TRBV14 and TRBJ1-2, reads EAGVTQFPSHSVIEKGQTVTLRCDPISGHDNLYWYRRVMGKEIKFLLHFVKESKQDESGMPNNRFLAERTGGTYSTLKVQPAELEDSGVYFCASSQDRIVYTFGSGTRLTVV.

The V and J genes are TRBV6-6 and TRBJ2-7, with D hard to call. V was trimmed by 5 bases and J by 3 bases, leaving 8 bases between them. CDR3 length: 12 amino acids. In germline, CDR1 is MNHNY, CDR2 SVGAGI (reference sequence). Here the CDR3 reads CASSTQSYEQYF. The CDR3 region has the DNA TGTGCCAGCAGTACCCAGAGCTACGAGCAGTACTTC.

The rearrangement links TRBV28 to TRBJ1-1; D gene unclear. Trimming shortened V by 6 bases and J by 1 base, and 12 bases separated the two germline ends. CDR3 length equals 14 residues. Germline CDR1 and CDR2: MDHEN and SYDVKM. This CDR3 is CASSPHAGNTEAFF. CDR3 in DNA: TGTGCCAGCAGCCCTCACGCGGGGAACACTGAAGCTTTCTTT. Complete variable domain (other parts from reference TRBV28 and TRBJ1-1): DVKVTQSSRYLVKRTGEKVFLECVQDMDHENMFWYRQDPGLGLRLIYFSYDVKMKEKGDIPEGYSVSREKKERFSLILESASTNQTSMYLCASSPHAGNTEAFFGQGTRLTVV.

The chain carries TRBV19 and TRBJ1-2; D perhaps matches TRBD1 (6 bases). The CDR3 spans 14 residues. Trimming took 9 bases from V and 1 from J, leaving 15 bases between them. Germline assignment: CDR1 LNHDA and CDR2 SQIVND (reference sequence). The CDR3 is CASRGGQYNYGYTF. In DNA form, the CDR3 reads TGTGCCAGCCGAGGGGGACAATATAACTATGGCTACACCTTC.

The chain carries TRBV15 and TRBJ1-4; TRBD1 matches 8 bases. Germline-derived CDR1 and CDR2 are LNHNV and YYDKDF (reference sequence). Trimming removed 2 bases from V and 0 bases from J; junction bases left unmatched: 8. CDR3 length: 18 residues. The CDR3 spells CATSRSGTGGATNEKLFF. The DNA for the CDR3 is TGTGCCACCAGCAGATCAGGAACAGGGGGGGCAACTAATGAAAAACTGTTTTTT.

The chain joins TRBV11-3 to TRBJ2-2, with a weak D call TRBD2 (5 bases). Between the trimmed V and J ends, which lost 5 bases and 4 bases, there was a span of 14 bases. This CDR3 region has 15 residues. From germline, CDR1 is SGHNT and CDR2 YENEEA. This chain's CDR3 is CASSARGPGTGELFF. CDR3 nucleotide sequence: TGTGCCAGCAGCGCAAGAGGGCCGGGCACCGGGGAGCTGTTTTTT.

J is TRBJ1-2 and V is TRBV11-2; D may be TRBD1 (6 bases). The CDR3 length is 15 residues. Germline assignment: CDR1 SGHAT and CDR2 FQNNGV. V lost 5 bases, J lost 1 base, and 14 bases lay in between. The CDR3 spells CASSPWTDYNYGYTF. In nucleotides, the CDR3 is TGTGCCAGCAGCCCTTGGACAGATTATAACTATGGCTACACCTTC.

The chain employs TRBV6-5 and TRBJ1-4; D ambiguous. Germline-derived CDR1 and CDR2 are MNHEY and SVGAGI. The CDR3 extends over 15 amino acids. V shed 6 bases and J shed 6 bases, with 17 bases lying between them. The CDR3 sequence: CASRRTTLADEKLFF. CDR3 bases: TGTGCCAGCAGACGCACTACCCTCGCGGATGAAAAACTGTTTTTT.

The chain recombines TRBV6-5 with TRBJ2-7, with a possible D match to TRBD1 (5 bases). V was pared by 8 bases and J by 2 bases, with 16 bases between. The germline gives CDR1 MNHEY, CDR2 SVGAGI. This CDR3 comprises 14 residues. The CDR3 sequence: CASESPTATYEQYF. In DNA form, the CDR3 reads TGTGCCAGCGAGAGCCCGACAGCGACCTACGAGCAGTACTTC.

V usage is TRBV2 and J usage is TRBJ1-3; D is ambiguous. Trimming cost V 3 bases and J 1 base, with 7 bases left between them. CDR3 length: 14 residues. Germline CDR1 is SNHLY and CDR2 is FYNNEI. The CDR3 DNA sequence: TGTGCCAGCAGTGAGCCCAGATCTGGAAACACCATATATTTT. Amino acids: CASSEPRSGNTIYF.

The chain combines TRBV4-1 with TRBJ2-1; possible D gene TRBD2, 6 bases. V shed 1 base and J shed 5 bases, with 9 bases lying between them. CDR1 is MGHRA and CDR2 is YSYEKL in the germline V gene. CDR3 length equals 14 residues. The CDR3 nucleotides read TGCGCCAGCAGCCAAGTCCGGGGGAACAATGAGCAGTTCTTC. Residues: CASSQVRGNNEQFF.

V is TRBV18 and J is TRBJ1-1; D uncertain. The germline gives CDR1 KGHSH, CDR2 LQKENI. Trimming took 1 base from V and 3 from J, leaving 12 bases between them. This CDR3 comprises 15 residues. The CDR3 region is CASSPLEGGYTEAFF. The CDR3 DNA follows: TGTGCCAGCTCACCACTGGAGGGAGGGTACACTGAAGCTTTCTTT.

The chain carries TRBV19 and TRBJ2-3, with TRBD2 identical over 10 bases. The V gene's germline CDR1 is LNHDA and CDR2 SQIVND (reference sequence). The CDR3 spans 16 residues. V trimming: 4 bases; J trimming: 4 bases; junction bases outside the gene matches: 8. Here the CDR3 reads CASSKASGRVADTQYF. The CDR3 region has the DNA TGTGCCAGTAGTAAAGCCAGCGGGAGGGTAGCAGATACGCAGTATTTT.

The chain is built from TRBV14 and TRBJ2-1; perhaps D is TRBD1 or TRBD2 (5 bases each). Germline values: CDR1 SGHDN, CDR2 FVKESK. The V and J ends lost 11 bases and 5 bases respectively, with 13 bases between them. This CDR3 spans 12 amino acids. In nucleotides, the CDR3 is TGTGCCTCGGGACGGATGCACAATGAGCAGTTCTTC. Amino acids: CASGRMHNEQFF.

This clone showed up just a few times. The chain combines TRBV11-3 with TRBJ2-3, with 7 bases fitting TRBD1. The germline gives CDR1 SGHNT, CDR2 YENEEA. The length of the CDR3 is 15 residues. The V segment lost 6 bases and the J segment 0 bases; nucleotides outside the gene matches: 6. CDR3 in DNA: TGTGCCAGCAGTTTACAGGGGAGAAGCACAGATACGCAGTATTTT. Translation gives CASSLQGRSTDTQYF.

The chain has TRBV7-2 and TRBJ1-1; D gene uncertain. V was shortened by 2 bases and J by 4 bases, with 8 bases between the two germline ends. The CDR3 has 13 residues. Germline lookup yields CDR1 SGHTA and CDR2 FQGNSA. The DNA for the CDR3 is TGTGCCAGCAGCTTATGGTGGTCCACTGAAGCTTTCTTT. This gives the protein CASSLWWSTEAFF.

The chain is built from TRBV5-4 and TRBJ2-1, with D unresolved. The CDR3 has 13 amino acids. V lost 3 bases and J 7 bases, leaving 11 bases between the germline ends. CDR1 is SGHNT, CDR2 YYREEE, per germline (reference sequence). The CDR3 loop reads CASSSSSGNEQFF. The CDR3 DNA reads as TGTGCCAGCAGCTCCTCCTCGGGTAATGAGCAGTTCTTC.

This clone showed up just a few times. Other DNA sequences from this sample encode an identical CDR3 as well. V and J are TRBV11-2 and TRBJ1-5; D gene unclear. Germline V CDR1 and CDR2: SGHAT, FQNNGV. This CDR3 is built from 14 residues. Trimming shortened V by 2 bases and J by 0 bases, and 5 bases separated the two germline ends. The CDR3 region has the DNA TGTGCCAGCAGCTTATCTGATAGCAATCAGCCCCAGCATTTT. As protein: CASSLSDSNQPQHF.

The chain is built from TRBV28 and TRBJ1-5; D unclear. The CDR3 consists of 15 residues. The V end was cut by 4 bases, the J end by 4 bases, with 14 bases between. Germline values: CDR1 MDHEN, CDR2 SYDVKM. CDR3 sequence (DNA): TGTGCCAGCAGTTGGAGAGGTCCGGGGAATCAGCCCCAGCATTTT. Residues: CASSWRGPGNQPQHF.

This rearrangement joins TRBV27 to TRBJ2-2; possibly TRBD1 or TRBD2 for D (5 bases each). The V gene lost 6 bases and the J gene lost 4 bases, with 18 bases spanning the gap. Germline assignment: CDR1 MNHEY and CDR2 SMNVEV (reference sequence). The CDR3 spans 16 residues. CDR3 region: CASSYASGTFTGELFF. DNA of the CDR3: TGTGCCAGCAGCTACGCCTCCGGGACGTTCACCGGGGAGCTGTTTTTT.

This clone was seen a handful of times. The V call is TRBV28, the J call TRBJ1-2; no clear D gene. The germline V gene has CDR1 MDHEN and CDR2 SYDVKM. The CDR3 has 12 residues. V lost 5 bases to trimming and J lost 8 bases, with 12 bases between them. The CDR3 bases are TGTGCCAGCAGTCACGGGCCGGTCGGCTACACCTTC. Translated, it gives CASSHGPVGYTF.

The DNA of the CDR3 is TGTGCCAGCAGCGTAGCTTCTGGGCAGGGGAATGGCTACACCTTC. It encodes CASSVASGQGNGYTF. The chain employs TRBV9 and TRBJ1-2; D is perhaps TRBD1 (6 bases). The CDR3 has 15 amino acids. V shed 0 bases and J shed 6 bases, with 15 bases lying between them. The germline CDR1 and CDR2 sequences are SGDLS and YYNGEE.

The J gene is TRBJ1-1, the V gene TRBV15; D unclear. The germline gives CDR1 LNHNV, CDR2 YYDKDF (reference sequence). V was trimmed by 1 base and J by 4 bases, leaving 10 bases between them. This CDR3 spans 14 amino acids. For the CDR3, the DNA is TGTGCCACCAGCAGAGGCGGTTTAACCACTGAAGCTTTCTTT. This codes for CATSRGGLTTEAFF. The full variable domain, completed using reference TRBV15 and TRBJ1-1, is DAMVIQNPRYQVTQFGKPVTLSCSQTLNHNVMYWYQQKSSQAPKLLFHYYDKDFNNEADTPDNFQSRRPNTSFCFLDIRSPGLGDTAMYLCATSRGGLTTEAFFGQGTRLTVV.

J is TRBJ2-2 and V is TRBV18, with a possible D match to TRBD2 (6 bases). V was cut by 4 bases and J by 0 bases, with 12 bases left in between. The CDR3 has 16 residues. Per the germline V gene, CDR1 is KGHSH and CDR2 is LQKENI. The CDR3 protein is CASSLGLLPNTGELFF. Here the CDR3 DNA reads TGTGCCAGCTCACTGGGACTCCTCCCGAACACCGGGGAGCTGTTTTTT.

This chain links TRBV10-3 with TRBJ2-3; the match to TRBD2 covers 9 bases. This CDR3 comprises 15 residues. Germline V lookup: CDR1 ENHRY, CDR2 SYGVKD. Trimming took 4 bases from V and 4 from J; bases not matched to a gene: 6. The CDR3 spells CAISALAGGPDTQYF. DNA for the CDR3: TGTGCCATCAGTGCGCTTGCGGGAGGGCCAGATACGCAGTATTTT.

The chain joins TRBV4-2 to TRBJ2-1, with D hard to call. There are 14 residues in the CDR3. Trimming left V 2 bases short and J 5 bases short, with 10 bases between. Per the germline V gene, CDR1 is LGHNA and CDR2 is YNFKEQ. CDR3 sequence: CASSQTPMNNEQFF. The DNA of the CDR3 is TGTGCCAGCAGCCAAACCCCCATGAACAATGAGCAGTTCTTC.

V usage is TRBV13 and J usage is TRBJ1-5; unclear D gene. The CDR3 loop spans 13 amino acids. Germline V lookup: CDR1 PRHDT, CDR2 FYEKMQ (reference sequence). V lost 4 bases and J lost 4, with 8 bases in between. The CDR3 region is CASSSLGNQPQHF. CDR3 in DNA: TGTGCCAGCAGCTCCTTAGGGAATCAGCCCCAGCATTTT.